These T cell receptor beta chains were read from a single sample in a study of human T cells and chemical hapten exposure. In TCRdb, the RACE reads were re-called with MiXCR into one record per CDR3 protein. The sample lists 75,000 to 100,000 distinct CDR3 sequences, more than 9% occurring once. The specimen was whole blood, collected in connection with sensitization to the hapten diphenylcyclopropenone (DPC). These receptors originate from a man aged 40-50 years with alopecia areata. Some clones in this sample may be carry-over from other donors' samples. CDR3s include the opening cysteine and the closing phenylalanine or tryptophan.

cdr3_length	v_call	j_call	cdr3_aa
16	TRBV12-3/TRBV12-4	TRBJ2-4	CASSQSPGRVKNIQYF
13	TRBV19	TRBJ1-5	CASGQGIYQPQHF
15	TRBV4-3	TRBJ2-4	CASSQERQGINIQYF
15	TRBV12-3/TRBV12-4	TRBJ1-6	CASSLEGETNSPLHF
12	TRBV7-2	TRBJ1-5	CASSFLNQPQHF
14	TRBV7-3	TRBJ1-1	CASSSHREGAEAFF
12	TRBV4-2	TRBJ1-4	CASSQDRRQLFF
17	TRBV28	TRBJ2-3	CASSLSGLAGLTDTQYF
13	TRBV7-9	TRBJ1-4	CASSLGGSEKLFF
15	TRBV7-2	TRBJ2-6	CASTPPGSGANVLTF
16	TRBV7-3	TRBJ2-3	CASSRSGVQGTDTQYF
13	TRBV6-5	TRBJ2-5	CASSYSGQGTQYF
16	TRBV7-2	TRBJ2-2	CASSISGLGGLGELFF
14	TRBV24-1	TRBJ1-5	CATSDLSQGQPQHF
15	TRBV7-9	TRBJ2-7	CASSLGTSGPYEQYF
20	TRBV6-5	TRBJ2-3	CASSYLGLAGDTISTDTQYF
17	TRBV10-3	TRBJ1-4	CAISESMVRRTNEKLFF
12	TRBV7-3	TRBJ2-2	CASSPPFGELFF
14	TRBV4-3	TRBJ2-7	CASSSGTESDEQYF
14	TRBV7-2	TRBJ2-5	CASSLQGGRETQYF